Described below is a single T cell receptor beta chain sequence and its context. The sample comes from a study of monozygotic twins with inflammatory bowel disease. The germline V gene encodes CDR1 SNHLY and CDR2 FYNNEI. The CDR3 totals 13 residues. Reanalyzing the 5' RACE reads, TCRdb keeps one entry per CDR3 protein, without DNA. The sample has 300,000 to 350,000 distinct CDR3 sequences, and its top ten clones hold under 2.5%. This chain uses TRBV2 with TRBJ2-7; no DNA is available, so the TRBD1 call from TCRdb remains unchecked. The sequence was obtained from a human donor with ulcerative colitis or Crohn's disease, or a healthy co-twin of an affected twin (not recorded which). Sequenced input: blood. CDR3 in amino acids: CASRAFRDYEQYF.